Presented here are 19 T cell receptor beta chains from one specimen sequenced in a study of T cells after yellow fever vaccination (dated by TCRdb to between 2017 and 2020). The library relied on 5' RACE. Sequencing was performed on an Illumina HiSeq 2500. Using fastp trimming at Q25 and MiXCR clonotype assembly, TCRdb reanalyzed the public sequencing data and kept in-frame beta chains. Rows are unified per CDR3 protein, each entry keeping the most common DNA and genes. A total of about 360,000 distinct CDR3 sequences appear in this sample, approximately 6% of them only once. Approximately 16% of the sample goes to the ten largest clones. This sample's treatment or condition label indicates: live attenuated yellow fever vaccine strain. This specimen was PBMCs, taken 5 days after the yellow fever booster vaccination. The receptors originated from a man aged 25 to 40 who received the YFV17D yellow fever vaccine.

This clonotype has at least ten counts. V and J are TRBV29-1 and TRBJ2-1; 8 bases are shared with TRBD1. This CDR3 comprises 13 residues. V shed 1 base and J 9 bases; nucleotides not matched to a gene: 5. Germline V gene lookup returns CDR1 SQVTM and CDR2 ANQGSEA. The CDR3 bases are TGCAGCGTTGAAGTTGGACAGGGTACTGAGCAGTTCTTC. It specifies CSVEVGQGTEQFF.

This clonotype was picked up many times. The genes are TRBV7-2 and TRBJ1-2; no definite D call. The CDR3 loop spans 12 amino acids. The germline V and J ends were trimmed by 4 bases and 2 bases, with 5 bases remaining between them. CDR1 SGHTA and CDR2 FQGNSA come from the germline V gene. This CDR3 is CASSSGNYGYTF. CDR3 DNA sequence: TGTGCCAGCAGCTCAGGAAACTATGGCTACACCTTC.

This clonotype was recorded a few times. The rearrangement joins TRBV4-2 to TRBJ2-7, with D tentatively TRBD2 (6 bases). CDR1 LGHNA and CDR2 YNFKEQ come from the germline V gene. The CDR3 length is 15 residues. V was pared by 4 bases and J by 6 bases, with 19 bases between. In nucleotides, the CDR3 is TGTGCCAGCAGCCTAGAAGTACTAGCATTAGGCGAGCAGTACTTC. This gives the protein CASSLEVLALGEQYF.

This chain links TRBV5-1 with TRBJ1-2; D possibly corresponds to TRBD1 (5 bases). This CDR3 is 15 amino acids long. Germline V gene lookup returns CDR1 SGHRS and CDR2 YFSETQ. V was trimmed by 7 bases and J by 0 bases, leaving 16 bases between them. CDR3 DNA sequence: TGCGCCAGCCTTCCCGGGGGAGCCGCTAACTATGGCTACACCTTC. It yields the protein CASLPGGAANYGYTF.

In this sample, this clonotype turned up many times. This chain joins TRBV3-1 and TRBJ2-3, with 7 positions matching TRBD1. Germline CDR1 LGHDT, CDR2 YNNKEL (reference sequence). Losses at the gene ends were 6 bases for V and 0 bases for J; bases not matched to a gene: 6. The CDR3 sequence is 15 residues long. CDR3 residues: CASSLRGSSTDTQYF. The CDR3 DNA is TGTGCCAGCAGTCTCAGGGGGTCTAGCACAGATACGCAGTATTTT.

At least ten counts were recorded for this clonotype. This chain uses TRBV14 with TRBJ2-3; D possibly corresponds to TRBD2 (5 bases). This CDR3 is 15 amino acids long. V lost 4 bases to trimming and J lost 2 bases, with 13 bases between them. Germline-derived CDR1 and CDR2 are SGHDN and FVKESK. In nucleotides, the CDR3 is TGTGCCAGCAGCCCCCTCAGTGACTACACAGATACGCAGTATTTT. This sequence encodes CASSPLSDYTDTQYF.

This clonotype was observed a handful of times. The chain joins TRBV5-4 to TRBJ2-1; 10 bases match TRBD2. Unmatched junction bases numbered 6, after V lost 0 bases and J lost 0 bases. CDR1 SGHNT and CDR2 YYREEE come from the germline V gene (reference sequence). The CDR3 loop spans 18 amino acids. The CDR3 loop reads CASSLGTSGAGSYNEQFF. The CDR3 nucleotides read TGTGCCAGCAGCTTGGGGACTAGCGGAGCCGGCTCCTACAATGAGCAGTTCTTC.

This clonotype has just a few counts. V usage is TRBV7-8 and J usage is TRBJ2-5, with D possibly TRBD2 on 6 matching bases. V gave up 2 bases and J gave up 5 bases, with 15 bases separating them. The CDR3 has 15 amino acids. Per germline, CDR1 SGHVS and CDR2 FQNEAQ. CDR3 DNA: TGTGCCAGCAGCTTACGCGGGACCCAAAGGGAGACCCAGTACTTC. Protein product: CASSLRGTQRETQYF.

This clonotype was seen many times. The chain joins TRBV5-4 to TRBJ2-2; no definite D call. V shed 4 bases and J shed 1 base, with 14 bases lying between them. Germline V gene lookup returns CDR1 SGHNT and CDR2 YYREEE (reference sequence). This CDR3 contains 16 residues. CDR3 sequence: CASSPSQRRNTGELFF. Here the CDR3 DNA reads TGTGCCAGCAGCCCGTCCCAGAGAAGGAACACCGGGGAGCTGTTTTTT. The variable domain in full, completed from reference TRBV5-4 and TRBJ2-2, reads ETGVTQSPTHLIKTRGQQVTLRCSSQSGHNTVSWYQQALGQGPQFIFQYYREEENGRGNFPPRFSGLQFPNYSSELNVNALELDDSALYLCASSPSQRRNTGELFFGEGSRLTVL.

This clonotype appeared a single time. A read error may explain this, as a much larger clone is one base away. V gene TRBV5-1 combines with J gene TRBJ1-5; no clear D. Trimming shortened V by 0 bases and J by 3 bases, and 10 bases separated the two germline ends. Germline V gene lookup returns CDR1 SGHRS and CDR2 YFSETQ. This CDR3 has 15 residues. The CDR3 nucleotides read TGCGCCAGCAGCTTGGATGAACAACCCAATCAGCCCCAGCATTTT. Translated, it gives CASSLDEQPNQPQHF.

The chain combines TRBV20-1 with TRBJ2-7, with D possibly TRBD2 on 6 matching bases. Germline V gene lookup returns CDR1 DFQATT and CDR2 SNEGSKA (reference sequence). V was trimmed by 5 bases and J by 4 bases, leaving 21 bases between them. The CDR3 spans 15 residues. DNA for the CDR3: TGCAGTGCTGCATACGGGACTTCAACGATATACGAGCAGTACTTC. This encodes CSAAYGTSTIYEQYF.

This clonotype was detected many times. V gene TRBV27 combines with J gene TRBJ1-2; D perhaps matches TRBD1 (5 bases). The CDR3 runs 15 residues. V lost 6 bases and J lost 6, with 20 bases in between. Germline CDR1 reads MNHEY; CDR2 reads SMNVEV (reference sequence). The chain's CDR3 is CASREIDSSLDGYTF. The CDR3 DNA reads as TGTGCCAGCAGAGAGATCGACAGCTCCCTAGATGGCTACACCTTC.

This chain uses TRBV7-2 with TRBJ1-6, with unresolved D. Trimming stripped 6 bases from V and 3 bases from J, with 6 bases between. The CDR3 length is 13 residues. Germline CDR1 reads SGHTA; CDR2 reads FQGNSA. CDR3 amino acids: CASRDYYNSPLHF. CDR3 DNA: TGTGCCAGCAGGGACTACTATAATTCACCCCTCCACTTT.

This clonotype was observed at least ten times. The chain employs TRBV29-1 and TRBJ2-7; D possibly corresponds to TRBD1 (7 bases). From germline, CDR1 is SQVTM and CDR2 ANQGSEA. The CDR3 totals 15 residues. The germline V and J ends were trimmed by 7 bases and 1 base, with 20 bases remaining between them. This CDR3 reads CSADRVWRGSYEQYF. CDR3 bases: TGCAGCGCCGACAGGGTTTGGAGGGGTTCCTACGAGCAGTACTTC.

This clonotype was seen a few times. The V and J genes are TRBV18 and TRBJ1-2; no definite D call. Per germline, CDR1 KGHSH and CDR2 LQKENI. The CDR3 covers 14 residues. Trimming left V 1 base short and J 5 bases short, with 11 bases between. CDR3 protein: CASSPLGVGYGYTF. The CDR3 DNA reads TGTGCCAGCTCACCACTCGGTGTTGGGTATGGCTACACCTTC. The whole variable domain, filled in from reference TRBV18 and TRBJ1-2, reads NAGVMQNPRHLVRRRGQEARLRCSPMKGHSHVYWYRQLPEEGLKFMVYLQKENIIDESGMPKERFSAEFPKEGPSILRIQQVVRGDSAAYFCASSPLGVGYGYTFGSGTRLTVV.

As concerns this clonotype: A much larger clone lies a single base off, so this may be a read error. This CDR3 is CGAGTGGGTDTQYF. DNA for the CDR3: TGCGGTGCTGGAACAGGGGGAGGTACAGATACGCAGTATTTT. The rearrangement uses TRBV20-1 and TRBJ2-3; 8 bases match TRBD1. Germline CDR1 is DFQATT and CDR2 is SNEGSKA (reference sequence). This CDR3 contains 14 residues.

The genes are TRBV20-1 and TRBJ2-1; 7 positions match TRBD2. The junction had 14 bases not matched to a gene; V was cut back by 3 bases and J by 3 bases. This CDR3 has 17 amino acids. Germline CDR1 and CDR2: DFQATT and SNEGSKA (reference sequence). Here the CDR3 reads CSASPLAAGFDYNEQFF. The CDR3 DNA sequence: TGCAGTGCTAGTCCTCTCGCAGCGGGATTTGACTACAATGAGCAGTTCTTC.

This clonotype occurred a few times. This CDR3 is CSARVPSGRADTQYF. In DNA, the CDR3 is TGCAGTGCTAGAGTTCCTAGCGGGAGGGCAGATACGCAGTATTTT. The rearrangement joins TRBV20-1 to TRBJ2-3, with 12 bases that match TRBD2. With V trimmed by 1 base and J by 4 bases, 3 bases remained unmatched. Germline values: CDR1 DFQATT, CDR2 SNEGSKA (reference sequence). This CDR3 is 15 amino acids long.

This clonotype was seen only a few times. The V call is TRBV28, the J call TRBJ2-6; the match to TRBD1 covers 12 bases. CDR3 length: 18 amino acids. V was pared by 4 bases and J by 3 bases, with 7 bases of the junction left unmatched. Germline V gives CDR1 MDHEN, CDR2 SYDVKM. Here the CDR3 reads CASSSPGTGGNGANVLTF. CDR3 bases: TGTGCCAGCAGTTCCCCCGGGACAGGGGGCAATGGGGCCAACGTCCTGACTTTC.